A single sample gave rise to the 20 T cell receptor beta chains below, sequenced in a study of vaccination effects on CD4 cells after COVID-19. TCRdb keeps only in-frame clones here, not all; method: immunoSEQ multiplex PCR. The sample has about 41,000 clones; 70% to 85% are singletons. These TCRs are of unknown antigen specificity. Expansion with viral peptide pools was applied to antigen-specific CD4+ T cells by the ViraFEST assay prior to sequencing. The culture ran for 10 days before CD4+ T cells were isolated. The healthy vaccine recipients, who had no prior SARS-CoV-2 infection, showed negative nucleocapsid antibodies. This specimen consisted of CD4+ T cells from PBMCs cultured with HCoV-NL63 spike peptides, obtained before COVID-19 vaccination. The receptor source for this set is a human donor who received a COVID-19 vaccine.

The chain joins TRBV5-8 to TRBJ1-2, with D possibly matching TRBD1 (5 bases). Trimming removed 4 bases at V and 7 bases at J, with 14 bases between. The CDR3 runs to 13 residues. Germline loops: CDR1 SGHTS, CDR2 YDEGEE. The CDR3 region has the DNA TGTGCCAGCAGCCCCAACCAGGGAGTTGGCTACACCTTC. This sequence encodes CASSPNQGVGYTF.

The V gene is TRBV28, the J gene TRBJ1-2; TRBD1 might be the D (5 bases). The CDR3 is made up of 12 amino acids. Germline V gene data show CDR1 as MDHEN and CDR2 as SYDVKM. With 5 bases removed from V and 5 bases from J, the gap between germline ends came to 9 bases. CDR3 loop: CASSGGRYGYTF. CDR3 nucleotide sequence: TGTGCCAGCAGTGGGGGGAGGTATGGCTACACCTTC.

The chain links TRBV9 to TRBJ1-1; D possibly corresponds to TRBD1 (6 bases). Germline V gene data show CDR1 as SGDLS and CDR2 as YYNGEE. The CDR3 totals 16 residues. V was cut by 3 bases and J by 1 base, with 16 bases left in between. The CDR3 region is CASSATPQGTNTEAFF. CDR3 nucleotides: TGTGCCAGCAGCGCAACTCCGCAGGGGACGAACACTGAAGCTTTCTTT.

V usage is TRBV24-1 and J usage is TRBJ2-3, with 14 bases that match TRBD2. Germline CDR1 KGHDR, CDR2 SFDVKD. The V and J ends lost 3 bases and 6 bases, in that order; junction bases with no gene match: 10. This CDR3 comprises 18 residues. CDR3 nucleotide sequence: TGTGCCACCAGTGATCCCGGGACTAGCGGGGGCCTAGTCGATACGCAGTATTTT. The encoded protein is CATSDPGTSGGLVDTQYF.

The rearrangement uses TRBV6-4 and TRBJ2-2, with 8 bases identical to TRBD2. Germline assignment: CDR1 MRHNA and CDR2 SNTAGT. This CDR3 spans 15 amino acids. V lost 4 bases, J lost 2 bases, and 3 bases stayed unmatched. The CDR3, as DNA: TGTGCCAGCAGTGCAGCGGGGGCAAACACCGGGGAGCTGTTTTTT. Translating gives CASSAAGANTGELFF.

V usage is TRBV6-4 and J usage is TRBJ1-5; 8 nucleotides match TRBD1. V lost 6 bases, J lost 4 bases, and 8 bases stayed unmatched. Germline V gene data show CDR1 as MRHNA and CDR2 as SNTAGT. This CDR3 has 15 residues. The CDR3 reads CASRDRVPRNQPQHF. DNA for the CDR3: TGTGCCAGCAGGGACAGGGTCCCTCGTAATCAGCCCCAGCATTTT.

The rearrangement links TRBV30 to TRBJ2-3; D is ambiguous. CDR3 size: 13 residues. V lost 5 bases and J lost 6, with 15 bases in between. Germline V gives CDR1 GTSNPN, CDR2 SVGIG (reference sequence). CDR3 coding DNA: TGTGCCTGGGTCTTCGTCGGGTCGGATACGCAGTATTTT. Translation: CAWVFVGSDTQYF.

This chain joins TRBV19 and TRBJ2-5; a possible D gene is TRBD2 (7 bases). Germline V gene data show CDR1 as LNHDA and CDR2 as SQIVND (reference sequence). The CDR3 extends over 14 amino acids. V shed 1 base and J shed 4 bases, with 10 bases lying between them. This CDR3 is CASSIVGGRETQYF. CDR3 nucleotides: TGTGCCAGTAGTATAGTCGGGGGGCGAGAGACCCAGTACTTC.

This clone was detected only once. This chain connects TRBV2 to TRBJ2-3, with D perhaps matching TRBD1 or TRBD2 (5 bases each). The CDR3 has 13 amino acids. In germline, CDR1 is SNHLY, CDR2 FYNNEI. The V end was cut by 7 bases, the J end by 6 bases, with 14 bases between. For the CDR3, the DNA is TGTGCCAGCATACAGGCGCCGGGGGATACGCAGTATTTT. Amino acid sequence: CASIQAPGDTQYF.

This chain uses TRBV10-2 with TRBJ2-5; 7 bases map to TRBD1. This CDR3 has 13 residues. The V segment lost 6 bases and the J segment 7 bases; nucleotides outside the gene matches: 8. The germline V gene has CDR1 WSHSY and CDR2 SAAADI. The CDR3 nucleotides are TGCGCCAGCAGATCGGGGACAGTCAGGACCCAGTACTTC. Translated: CASRSGTVRTQYF.

The rearrangement uses TRBV5-8 and TRBJ2-7, with 7 bases matching TRBD1. Germline trimming cut 5 bases from V and 5 bases from J; bases unmatched to any gene: 16. The CDR3 contains 16 residues. Germline CDR1 SGHTS, CDR2 YDEGEE. The CDR3 protein is CASRIGPDRANNEQYV. The DNA of the CDR3 is TGTGCCAGCAGAATTGGACCCGACAGGGCGAATAACGAGCAGTACGTC.

This chain connects TRBV9 to TRBJ1-3; 7 nucleotides line up with TRBD1. CDR1 and CDR2 from the germline V gene are SGDLS and YYNGEE. V lost 3 bases to trimming and J lost 3 bases; unmatched junction nucleotides: 3. The CDR3 runs 14 residues. The CDR3 sequence: CASSARDSGNTIYF. In nucleotides, the CDR3 is TGTGCCAGCAGCGCCCGGGACAGTGGAAACACCATATATTTT.

This clone was found a few times. The CDR3 coding sequence is TGTGCCAGTAGTATTTCGGGGCAGCAAGAGACCCAGTACTTC. It encodes CASSISGQQETQYF. J is TRBJ2-5 and V is TRBV19; either TRBD1 or TRBD2 may fit D (5 bases each). The CDR3 extends over 14 amino acids. The V end was cut by 3 bases, the J end by 2 bases, with 10 bases between. Germline lookup yields CDR1 LNHDA and CDR2 SQIVND (reference sequence).

V usage is TRBV5-1 and J usage is TRBJ1-2; a possible D gene is TRBD1 (5 bases). This CDR3 spans 12 amino acids. Trimming cost V 4 bases and J 6 bases, with 10 bases left between them. CDR1 is SGHRS, CDR2 YFSETQ, per germline. CDR3 in amino acids: CASSITQDGYTF. As DNA, the CDR3 is TGCGCCAGCAGCATTACACAGGATGGCTACACCTTC.

The rearrangement links TRBV23-1 to TRBJ1-6, with D hard to call. TRBV23-1 has ORF status, its function being uncertain. V was pared by 4 bases and J by 2 bases, with 15 bases between. CDR3 length equals 17 residues. CDR3 DNA: TGCGCCAGCAGTCGGGTGACCACGGAACCCTATAATTCACCCCTCCACTTT. It is translated as CASSRVTTEPYNSPLHF.

This clone was observed once. The chain employs TRBV6-5 and TRBJ1-4; D not resolved. Germline V gene sequence: CDR1 MNHEY, CDR2 SVGAGI. The CDR3 is 14 residues long. Trimming took 5 bases from V and 0 from J, leaving 7 bases between them. The CDR3 nucleotides are TGTGCCAGCAGTCCGGTTGCAACTAATGAAAAACTGTTTTTT. Its protein product is CASSPVATNEKLFF.

The rearrangement uses TRBV7-3 and TRBJ2-1, with TRBD2 matching over 11 bases. The CDR3 runs to 16 residues. Trimming took 3 bases from V and 2 from J; bases not matched to a gene: 3. Germline V CDR1 and CDR2: SGHTA, FQGTGA. CDR3 protein: CASSFSGGATYNEQFF. The CDR3 coding sequence is TGTGCCAGCAGCTTTAGCGGGGGGGCAACCTACAATGAGCAGTTCTTC.

This chain uses TRBV4-1 with TRBJ1-3, with D uncertain. CDR1 and CDR2 (germline): MGHRA, YSYEKL. Deletions cut 0 bases from V and 1 base from J, with 13 bases between. The CDR3 consists of 17 residues. CDR3: CASSQDPRAKSGNTIYF. The CDR3 DNA reads as TGCGCCAGCAGCCAAGATCCAAGGGCTAAATCTGGAAACACCATATATTTT.

The genes are TRBV7-2 and TRBJ2-5; TRBD2 matches at 9 bases. Germline CDR1 and CDR2: SGHTA and FQGNSA. Germline trimming cut 3 bases from V and 2 bases from J; bases unmatched to any gene: 4. The CDR3 totals 15 residues. The CDR3: CASSFSGGGQETQYF. The CDR3 DNA reads as TGTGCCAGCAGCTTTAGCGGGGGTGGGCAAGAGACCCAGTACTTC.

This sequence joins TRBV7-8 and TRBJ1-4; D not certain. The V end was cut by 6 bases, the J end by 0 bases, with 11 bases between. The germline V gene has CDR1 SGHVS and CDR2 FQNEAQ. CDR3 size: 15 residues. Here the CDR3 reads CASSQNGATNEKLFF. CDR3 nucleotide sequence: TGTGCCAGCAGTCAAAACGGTGCAACTAATGAAAAACTGTTTTTT.